This T cell receptor beta chain derives from a study of PD-L1 blockade in urothelial cancer. About the study: Blood drawn 3 weeks (second dose) and 6 weeks after treatment start was analyzed.

The V end lost 1 base, the J end lost 9 bases, and 13 bases lay between the germline ends. The CDR3 length is 13 residues. CDR1 is GTSNPN, CDR2 SVGIG, per germline (reference sequence). Locally advanced or metastatic urothelial carcinoma affected the patients. Clones were sequenced by immunoSEQ multiplex PCR, and TCRdb holds only the in-frame ones, with some missing. This sample has some 77,000 clones, with about nine tenths found just once. J is TRBJ1-5 and V is TRBV30, with TRBD1 as a possible D gene (6 bases). Sequenced material: PBMCs, taken around atezolizumab (anti-PD-L1) treatment. The sequence was obtained from a woman in her 70s with urothelial cancer. CDR3 nucleotides: TGTGCCTGGAGTGGGACAGCAGGATGGCCCCAGCATTTT. Translation: CAWSGTAGWPQHF.